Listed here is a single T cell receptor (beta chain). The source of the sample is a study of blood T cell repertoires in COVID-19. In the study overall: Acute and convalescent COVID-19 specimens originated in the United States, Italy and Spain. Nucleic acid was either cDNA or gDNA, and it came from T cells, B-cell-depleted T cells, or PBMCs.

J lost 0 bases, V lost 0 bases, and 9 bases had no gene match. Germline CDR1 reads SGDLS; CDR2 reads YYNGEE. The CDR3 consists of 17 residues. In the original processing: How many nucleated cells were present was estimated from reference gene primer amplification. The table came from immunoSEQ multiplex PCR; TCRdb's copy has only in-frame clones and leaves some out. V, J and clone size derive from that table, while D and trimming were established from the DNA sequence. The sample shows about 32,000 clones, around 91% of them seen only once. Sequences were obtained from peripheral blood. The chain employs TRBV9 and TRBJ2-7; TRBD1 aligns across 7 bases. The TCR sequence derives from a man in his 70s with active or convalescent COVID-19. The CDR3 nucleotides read TGTGCCAGCAGCGTAGATAGGGGGCAGGCCAGCTCCTACGAGCAGTACTTC. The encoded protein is CASSVDRGQASSYEQYF.